The 10 T cell receptor beta chains in this list originate from one sample, sequenced in a study of beta chain features in type 1 diabetes. Since all of the isolated RNA was reverse transcribed, expressed TCRB transcripts were what got sequenced. The data were produced by immunoSEQ multiplex PCR, yet TCRdb's version contains in-frame clones alone and is incomplete. The profile covers 310,000 or so clones, with approximately 10% appearing a single time and under 0.02% taken by the ten largest. Sequencing was performed on naive CD4+ T cells from blood. Receptors originate from a woman aged 25-40 years in good health.

This clone was picked up a small number of times. V is TRBV7-2 and J is TRBJ1-1, with 7 positions matching TRBD1. Germline CDR1 and CDR2: SGHTA and FQGNSA. The CDR3 contains 16 residues. V gave up 5 bases and J gave up 5 bases; unmatched junction bases: 14. CDR3 DNA: TGTGCCAGCAGCGCCCAAGCAGGGGGGTATGGGACTGAAGCTTTCTTT. It encodes CASSAQAGGYGTEAFF.

This clone has only a few counts. This chain connects TRBV6-5 to TRBJ2-1; D perhaps matches TRBD2 (5 bases). Germline V CDR1 and CDR2: MNHEY, SVGAGI. CDR3 length: 13 amino acids. The V and J ends lost 7 bases and 0 bases respectively, with 7 bases between them. CDR3 loop: CASTRGSYNEQFF. In DNA, the CDR3 is TGTGCCAGCACTCGGGGCTCCTACAATGAGCAGTTCTTC.

This clone was detected a few times. The chain joins TRBV7-9 to TRBJ2-7, with 7 nucleotides matching TRBD2. V gave up 2 bases and J gave up 4 bases; unmatched junction bases: 5. Germline assignment: CDR1 SEHNR and CDR2 FQNEAQ (reference sequence). The length of the CDR3 is 14 residues. The CDR3 protein is CASSLLADLYEQYF. The CDR3 bases are TGTGCCAGCAGCTTACTAGCGGATCTATACGAGCAGTACTTC.

The rearrangement uses TRBV2 and TRBJ2-5; possibly TRBD2 for D (6 bases). This CDR3 region has 13 residues. Germline values: CDR1 SNHLY, CDR2 FYNNEI. Trimming left V 8 bases short and J 5 bases short, with 15 bases between. The CDR3 protein is CASLTGVVETQYF. The DNA of the CDR3 is TGTGCCAGCCTTACGGGAGTGGTGGAGACCCAGTACTTC. The variable domain in full, with the rest retrieved from reference TRBV2 and TRBJ2-5, is EPEVTQTPSHQVTQMGQEVILRCVPISNHLYFYWYRQILGQKVEFLVSFYNNEISEKSEIFDDQFSVERPDGSNFTLKIRSTKLEDSAMYFCASLTGVVETQYFGPGTRLLVL.

V usage is TRBV11-2 and J usage is TRBJ2-5; 10 bases line up with TRBD1. In germline, CDR1 is SGHAT, CDR2 FQNNGV. CDR3 length: 14 amino acids. Trimming cost V 4 bases and J 5 bases; bases outside gene matches: 4. CDR3 in amino acids: CASSSGQGRETQYF. The CDR3 DNA sequence: TGTGCCAGCAGCTCGGGACAGGGGAGGGAGACCCAGTACTTC.

This clone was counted between two and nine times. The rearrangement uses TRBV6-1 and TRBJ1-5; D may be TRBD1 (5 bases). Germline V gene sequence: CDR1 MNHNS, CDR2 SASEGT. This CDR3 has 13 residues. Trimming stripped 6 bases from V and 6 bases from J, with 12 bases between. The CDR3 nucleotides read TGTGCCAGCAGCCTCGACAGAGGTCAGCCCCAGCATTTT. This codes for CASSLDRGQPQHF.

This clone was seen only a few times. The chain couples TRBV19 to TRBJ2-5, with 7 bases matching TRBD2. CDR1 and CDR2 from the germline V gene are LNHDA and SQIVND (reference sequence). Trimming cost V 6 bases and J 4 bases; bases outside gene matches: 8. This CDR3 spans 14 amino acids. The CDR3 loop is CASRGGRTRETQYF. The CDR3 DNA follows: TGTGCCAGTAGGGGCGGACGGACTAGAGAGACCCAGTACTTC.

CDR3 in DNA: TGTGCCTGGGGGACCGGGACAGGATCGGCAGGAAACACCATATATTTT. As protein: CAWGTGTGSAGNTIYF. The chain couples TRBV30 to TRBJ1-3; the match to TRBD1 covers 8 bases. CDR3 size: 16 residues. V dropped 5 bases and J dropped 4; count of bases not matched to a gene: 13. The V gene's germline CDR1 is GTSNPN and CDR2 SVGIG (reference sequence).

This chain connects TRBV7-2 to TRBJ2-3; TRBD1 is a possible D gene (5 bases). CDR3 length: 14 residues. With 2 bases removed from V and 2 bases from J, the gap between germline ends came to 8 bases. The V gene's germline CDR1 is SGHTA and CDR2 FQGNSA. The DNA of the CDR3 is TGTGCCAGCAGCTTAACAGGAACCACAGATACGCAGTATTTT. Translation gives CASSLTGTTDTQYF.

This clone came up a few times. This sample includes further DNA sequences coding for the same CDR3. V gene TRBV28 combines with J gene TRBJ2-7; no firm D call. Germline assignment: CDR1 MDHEN and CDR2 SYDVKM. This CDR3 contains 11 residues. V gave up 3 bases and J gave up 3 bases, with 3 bases separating them. CDR3 region: CASSFLYEQYF. CDR3 sequence (DNA): TGTGCCAGCAGTTTCCTCTACGAGCAGTACTTC.